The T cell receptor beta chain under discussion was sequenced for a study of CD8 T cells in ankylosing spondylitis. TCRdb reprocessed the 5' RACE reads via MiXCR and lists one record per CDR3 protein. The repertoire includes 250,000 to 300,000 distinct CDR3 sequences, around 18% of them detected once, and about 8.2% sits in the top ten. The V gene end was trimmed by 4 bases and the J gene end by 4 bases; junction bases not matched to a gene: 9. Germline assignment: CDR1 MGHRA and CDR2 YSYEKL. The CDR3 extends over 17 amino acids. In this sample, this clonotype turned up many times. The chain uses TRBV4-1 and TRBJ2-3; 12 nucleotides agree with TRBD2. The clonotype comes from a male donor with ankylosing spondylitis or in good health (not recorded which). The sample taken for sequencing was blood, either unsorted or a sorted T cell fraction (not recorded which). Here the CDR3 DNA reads TGCGCCAGCAGCCTGAGACTAGCGGGAGCTAGTGCAGATACGCAGTATTTT. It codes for CASSLRLAGASADTQYF.